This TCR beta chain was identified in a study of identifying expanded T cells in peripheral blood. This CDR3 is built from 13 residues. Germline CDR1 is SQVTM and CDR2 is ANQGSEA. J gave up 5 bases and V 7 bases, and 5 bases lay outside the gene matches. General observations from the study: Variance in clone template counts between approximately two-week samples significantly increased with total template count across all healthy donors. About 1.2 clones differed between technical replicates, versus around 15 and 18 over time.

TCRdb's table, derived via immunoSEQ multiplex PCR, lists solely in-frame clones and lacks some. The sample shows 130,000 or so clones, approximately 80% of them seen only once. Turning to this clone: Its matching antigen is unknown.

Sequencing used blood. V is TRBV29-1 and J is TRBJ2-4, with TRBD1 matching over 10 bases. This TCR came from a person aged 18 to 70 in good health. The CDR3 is CSAGQGGQNIQYF. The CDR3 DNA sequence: TGCAGCGCCGGACAGGGGGGCCAAAACATTCAGTACTTC.